This is a list of T cell receptor beta chains from one sample in a study of blood T cells in healthy people across ages. TCRdb reanalysed the 5' RACE reads using MiXCR and keeps one entry per CDR3 protein. The sample lists some 1,500,000 distinct CDR3 sequences; roughly two fifths were seen once. The sample consisted of blood. The receptors derive from a young woman in good health. Both conserved end residues are part of each CDR3. D genes are given only for firm matches. The size entry is marked missing in some rows and otherwise reads once, few, many or a size class.

j_gene,v_gene,abundance,d_gene,CDR3nt,CDR3aa
TRBJ2-7,TRBV27,NA,TRBD2,TGTGCCAGCAGTTCTCTCTTTGGTCTCAGCTCGCCGGGAGGGAACTCCTACGAGCAGTACTTC,CASSSLFGLSSPGGNSYEQYF
TRBJ1-2,TRBV19,NA,TRBD1,TGTGCCTCGGGACAGGGGCCGCCTAATTACACCTTC,CASGQGPPNYTF
TRBJ1-2,TRBV6-6,few,NA,TGTGCCAGCAGGGAGGGTAACTATGGCTACACCTTC,CASREGNYGYTF
TRBJ2-2,TRBV10-1,NA,NA,TGCGCCAGCAGTGAGGGTCTGCTGGGGAACACCGGGGAGCTGTTTTTT,CASSEGLLGNTGELFF
TRBJ1-1,TRBV4-3,NA,NA,TGCGCCGGCAGCCAAGTTTATCGGGTCGATCGCACTGAAGCTTTCTTT,CAGSQVYRVDRTEAFF
TRBJ2-1,TRBV5-1,once,TRBD2,TGCGCCAGCAGCACGGGGGCGACTAGCGGGGGCCGCTCCTACAATGAGCAGTTCTTC,CASSTGATSGGRSYNEQFF
TRBJ1-3,TRBV9,NA,NA,TGTGCCAGCAGCGTACAACCCCTGGCTGGAAACACCATATATTTT,CASSVQPLAGNTIYF
TRBJ1-1,TRBV29-1,few,NA,TGCAGCGTTGAAGATTTCGAAGGGTCCACTGAAGCTTTCTTT,CSVEDFEGSTEAFF
TRBJ2-3,TRBV25-1,NA,TRBD2,TGTGCCAGCAGTGAATACGGCGGGAGATCAGATACGCAGTATTTT,CASSEYGGRSDTQYF
TRBJ2-1,TRBV20-1,NA,TRBD2,TGCAGTGCTAGAATCCGACTAGCGGGGACCTACAATGAGCAGTTCTTC,CSARIRLAGTYNEQFF
TRBJ2-1,TRBV20-1,NA,NA,TGCAGTGCAAGAAACCCGGGACTCACTCACAATGAGCAGTTCTTC,CSARNPGLTHNEQFF
TRBJ1-4,TRBV11-2,NA,NA,TGTGCCAGCAGCTCACTAGATTCAACTAATGAAAAACTGTTTTTT,CASSSLDSTNEKLFF
TRBJ1-2,TRBV29-1,NA,NA,TGCAGCGGCCAGGGGAGTCAGGATGGCTACACCTTC,CSGQGSQDGYTF
TRBJ2-3,TRBV20-1,NA,TRBD1,TGCAGTGCTCCCCGACAGGGGAAAACAGATACGCAGTATTTT,CSAPRQGKTDTQYF
TRBJ2-5,TRBV5-1,NA,TRBD1,TGCGCCAGCAGCTTACGAAAACAGGGGTTGGAGACCCAGTACTTC,CASSLRKQGLETQYF
TRBJ2-3,TRBV4-3,many,NA,TGCGCCAGCAGCCAAGATCCTAACACAGATACGCAGTATTTT,CASSQDPNTDTQYF
TRBJ2-6,TRBV7-2,few,NA,TGTGCCAGCAGCTTAATAGGGAGGCCTTCTGGGGCCAACGTCCTGACTTTC,CASSLIGRPSGANVLTF
TRBJ1-2,TRBV6-4,few,NA,TGTGCCAGCAGTGACTCGATAGGGGACGGCTACACCTTC,CASSDSIGDGYTF
TRBJ2-5,TRBV20-1,NA,TRBD1,TGCAGTGCTAGGGCCGGACAGGGAGGAGAGACCCAGTACTTC,CSARAGQGGETQYF
TRBJ1-5,TRBV20-1,few,NA,TGCAGTGCTAGTGGGGAGCTGTGGAGCAATCAGCCCCAGCATTTT,CSASGELWSNQPQHF
TRBJ1-1,TRBV27,NA,NA,TGTGCCAGCAGTTACAGGGATGACGCTGAAGCTTTCTTT,CASSYRDDAEAFF
TRBJ1-4,TRBV16,once,TRBD1,TGTGCCAGCAGCCAAAGGGGCGGGACAGTTAATGAAAAACTGTTTTTT,CASSQRGGTVNEKLFF